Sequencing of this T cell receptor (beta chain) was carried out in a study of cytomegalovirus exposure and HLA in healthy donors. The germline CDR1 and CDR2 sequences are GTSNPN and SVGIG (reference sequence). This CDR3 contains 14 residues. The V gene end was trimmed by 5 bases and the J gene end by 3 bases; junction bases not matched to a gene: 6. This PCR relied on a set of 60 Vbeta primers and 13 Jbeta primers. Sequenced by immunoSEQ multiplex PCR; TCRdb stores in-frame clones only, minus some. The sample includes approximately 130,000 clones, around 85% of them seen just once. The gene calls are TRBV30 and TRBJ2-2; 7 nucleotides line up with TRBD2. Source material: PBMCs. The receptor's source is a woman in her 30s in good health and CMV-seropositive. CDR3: CAWLRLAYTGELFF. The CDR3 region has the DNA TGTGCCTGGCTTCGACTAGCTTACACCGGGGAGCTGTTTTTT.